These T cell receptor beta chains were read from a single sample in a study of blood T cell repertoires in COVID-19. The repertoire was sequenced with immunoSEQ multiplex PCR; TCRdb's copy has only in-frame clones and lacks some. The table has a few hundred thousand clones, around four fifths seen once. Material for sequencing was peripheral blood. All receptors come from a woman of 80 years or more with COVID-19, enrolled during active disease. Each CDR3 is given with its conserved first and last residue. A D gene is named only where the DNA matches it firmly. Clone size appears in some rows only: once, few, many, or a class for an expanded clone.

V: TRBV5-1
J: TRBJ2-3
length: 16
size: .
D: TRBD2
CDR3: CASSLSGAQPTDTQYF
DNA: TGCGCCAGCAGCCTCAGCGGGGCCCAGCCCACAGATACGCAGTATTTT

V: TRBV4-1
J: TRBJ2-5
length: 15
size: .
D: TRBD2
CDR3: CASSQAGGGQETQYF
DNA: TGCGCCAGCAGCCAAGCTGGGGGGGGCCAAGAGACCCAGTACTTC

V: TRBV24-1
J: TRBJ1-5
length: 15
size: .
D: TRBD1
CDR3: CATSSGTANNQPQHF
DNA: TGTGCCACCAGTTCCGGGACAGCGAACAATCAGCCCCAGCATTTT

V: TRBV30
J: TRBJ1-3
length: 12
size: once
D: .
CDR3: CAWSVGANTIYF
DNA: TGTGCCTGGAGTGTAGGGGCCAACACCATATATTTT

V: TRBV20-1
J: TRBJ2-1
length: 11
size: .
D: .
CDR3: CSAPGDLGRIF
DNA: TGCAGTGCCCCCGGAGACCTCGGTCGGATCTTC

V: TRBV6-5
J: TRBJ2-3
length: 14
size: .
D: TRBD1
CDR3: CASRPGQGLDTQYF
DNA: TGTGCCAGCAGACCGGGACAGGGGTTAGATACGCAGTATTTT

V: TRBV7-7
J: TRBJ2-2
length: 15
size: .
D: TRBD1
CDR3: CATPAQGVNTGELFF
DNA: TGTGCCACCCCGGCCCAGGGGGTGAACACCGGGGAGCTGTTTTTT

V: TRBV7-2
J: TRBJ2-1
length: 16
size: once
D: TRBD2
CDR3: CASSSGTSGEYNEQFF
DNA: TGTGCCAGCAGCTCAGGGACTAGCGGGGAATACAATGAGCAGTTCTTC

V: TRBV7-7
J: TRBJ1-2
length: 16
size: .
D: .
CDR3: CASSPTGPTSGNGYTF
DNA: TGTGCTAGCAGCCCAACAGGGCCTACTTCGGGGAATGGCTACACCTTC

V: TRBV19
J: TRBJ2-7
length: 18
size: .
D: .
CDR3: CASSIGGSQTFPSYEQYF
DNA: TGTGCCAGTAGTATCGGTGGGAGCCAGACATTTCCCTCCTACGAGCAGTACTTC

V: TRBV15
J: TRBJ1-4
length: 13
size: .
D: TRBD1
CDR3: CATSRGLSEKLFF
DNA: TGTGCCACCAGTAGGGGGCTTAGTGAAAAACTGTTTTTT

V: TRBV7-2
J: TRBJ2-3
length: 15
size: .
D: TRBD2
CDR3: CASSLDGGGADTQYF
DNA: TGTGCCAGCAGCTTAGATGGGGGGGGAGCAGATACGCAGTATTTT

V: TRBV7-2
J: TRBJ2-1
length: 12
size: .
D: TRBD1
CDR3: CASSSDRVEQFF
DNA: TGTGCCAGCAGTTCCGACAGGGTTGAGCAGTTCTTC

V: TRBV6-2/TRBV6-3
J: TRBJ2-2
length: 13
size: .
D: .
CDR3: CASSYSATGELFF
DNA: TGTGCCAGCAGTTACTCAGCTACCGGGGAGCTGTTTTTT